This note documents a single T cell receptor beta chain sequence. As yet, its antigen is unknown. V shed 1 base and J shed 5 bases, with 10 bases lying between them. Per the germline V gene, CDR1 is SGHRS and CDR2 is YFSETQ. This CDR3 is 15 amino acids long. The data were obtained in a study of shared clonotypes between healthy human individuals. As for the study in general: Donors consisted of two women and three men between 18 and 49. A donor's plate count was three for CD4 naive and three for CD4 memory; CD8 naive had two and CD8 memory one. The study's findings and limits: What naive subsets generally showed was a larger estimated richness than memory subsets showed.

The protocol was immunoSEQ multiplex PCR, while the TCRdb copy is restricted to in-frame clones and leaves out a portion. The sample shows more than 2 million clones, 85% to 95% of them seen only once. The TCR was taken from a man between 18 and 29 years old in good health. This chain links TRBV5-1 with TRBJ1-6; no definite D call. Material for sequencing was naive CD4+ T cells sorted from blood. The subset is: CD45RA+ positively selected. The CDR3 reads CASSLQNPDNSPLHF. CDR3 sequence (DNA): TGCGCCAGCAGCTTGCAGAATCCGGATAATTCACCCCTCCACTTT.